The 8 T cell receptor beta chains below come from one sample, sequenced in a study of blood T cell repertoires in COVID-19. This table comes from immunoSEQ multiplex PCR, and its TCRdb copy is limited to in-frame clones, with some not included. Seen here are roughly 500,000 clones, approximately 87% observed once, and the top ten hold 1.5% to 2%. Sequencing input: PBMCs or T cells enriched from blood (not recorded which). The receptors shown here come from a woman aged 40 to 55 who had recovered from COVID-19.

The V gene is TRBV24-1, the J gene TRBJ1-1; the D gene is possibly TRBD1 (6 bases). The CDR3 runs to 13 residues. Germline values: CDR1 KGHDR, CDR2 SFDVKD. V was pared by 7 bases and J by 5 bases, with 13 bases between. Written as DNA, the CDR3 is TGTGCCACCAGAGGGGGGGATGGGACTGAAGCTTTCTTT. The encoded protein is CATRGGDGTEAFF.

This clone is a singleton in its sample. J is TRBJ1-5 and V is TRBV10-2; no clear D. Germline CDR1 is WSHSY and CDR2 is SAAADI. Trimming pared 7 bases from V and 0 bases from J, leaving 7 bases between. The CDR3 sequence is 13 residues long. The DNA for the CDR3 is TGCGCCAGCAAACAGAATAGCAATCAGCCCCAGCATTTT. This translates into CASKQNSNQPQHF.

The chain has TRBV7-9 and TRBJ1-5; D is perhaps TRBD1 (5 bases). Germline values: CDR1 SEHNR, CDR2 FQNEAQ (reference sequence). This CDR3 has 15 residues. The V gene lost 5 bases and the J gene lost 0 bases, with 11 bases spanning the gap. This CDR3 reads CASSPGRNSNQPQHF. The CDR3 DNA reads TGTGCCAGCAGCCCAGGGAGGAATAGCAATCAGCCCCAGCATTTT.

The rearrangement links TRBV4-2 to TRBJ2-7; 9 nucleotides line up with TRBD2. This CDR3 region has 17 residues. Trimming cost V 0 bases and J 0 bases; bases outside gene matches: 6. Germline lookup yields CDR1 LGHNA and CDR2 YNFKEQ. The CDR3 loop reads CASSQDSGGHSSYEQYF. In DNA, the CDR3 is TGTGCCAGCAGCCAAGATAGCGGGGGCCACAGCTCCTACGAGCAGTACTTC.

The chain employs TRBV2 and TRBJ2-5; 8 nucleotides line up with TRBD1. The CDR3 contains 14 residues. Trimming removed 5 bases from V and 5 bases from J; junction bases left unmatched: 7. Germline assignment: CDR1 SNHLY and CDR2 FYNNEI. The CDR3, as DNA: TGTGCCAGCAGTAAGGGACAGGCGGGGGAGACCCAGTACTTC. Translated, it gives CASSKGQAGETQYF. Using reference TRBV2 and TRBJ2-5 for the parts outside the CDR3, the full variable domain is EPEVTQTPSHQVTQMGQEVILRCVPISNHLYFYWYRQILGQKVEFLVSFYNNEISEKSEIFDDQFSVERPDGSNFTLKIRSTKLEDSAMYFCASSKGQAGETQYFGPGTRLLVL.

This clone was detected once. This chain joins TRBV19 and TRBJ2-3; 14 bases map to TRBD2. CDR1 LNHDA and CDR2 SQIVND come from the germline V gene (reference sequence). The CDR3 sequence is 18 residues long. V dropped 5 bases and J dropped 0; count of bases not matched to a gene: 7. CDR3 amino acids: CASSSGLAGVPSTDTQYF. The CDR3 DNA reads TGTGCCAGTAGTTCGGGACTAGCGGGAGTCCCTAGCACAGATACGCAGTATTTT. Based on the CDR3 plus reference TRBV19 and TRBJ2-3, the full variable domain is DGGITQSPKYLFRKEGQNVTLSCEQNLNHDAMYWYRQDPGQGLRLIYYSQIVNDFQKGDIAEGYSVSREKKESFPLTVTSAQKNPTAFYLCASSSGLAGVPSTDTQYFGPGTRLTVL.

This chain uses TRBV7-6 with TRBJ2-7, with 10 nucleotides matching TRBD2. CDR1 and CDR2 (germline): SGHVS, FNYEAQ. There are 18 residues in the CDR3. Losses at the gene ends were 5 bases for V and 3 bases for J; bases not matched to a gene: 16. The CDR3 loop is CASSQAGASGRSLYEQYF. In nucleotides, the CDR3 is TGTGCCAGCAGCCAAGCTGGGGCTAGCGGGAGATCCCTCTACGAGCAGTACTTC.

The V call is TRBV21-1, the J call TRBJ2-2; TRBD2, as called in the table, went unchecked against the DNA. TRBV21-1 has pseudogene status. The CDR3 is made up of 18 amino acids. CDR3 residues: CASSSGTSGSWRTGELFF. CDR3 coding DNA: TGTGCCAGCAGCTCCGGGACTAGCGGGAGCTGGCGGACCGGGGAGCTGTTTTTT.